The 27 T cell receptor beta chains listed next were all sequenced from one sample in a study of blood T cells in healthy people across ages. Sample-barcoded 5' priming and a J-beta primer mix drove a second PCR of about 6 to 12 cycles. TCRdb independently ran MiXCR on the 5' RACE reads; one entry per CDR3 protein. This sample carries about 1.4 million distinct CDR3 sequences, 55% to 75% of them seen once, and the ten largest clones take over 5%. Sequencing was done on a sample of blood. These receptors all come from a man younger than 35 in good health.

This clonotype has just a few counts. The CDR3 region has the DNA TGCAGCGTTGAAGGTCAAGGGGTTGATGGCTACACCTTC. Translation gives CSVEGQGVDGYTF. This sequence joins TRBV29-1 and TRBJ1-2; tentatively, D is TRBD1 (5 bases). The CDR3 sequence is 13 residues long. Between the trimmed V and J ends, which lost 1 base and 6 bases, there was a span of 12 bases. Germline CDR1 reads SQVTM; CDR2 reads ANQGSEA.

CDR3 nucleotides: TGCAGTGCTAGTAGGCAGGCAGTCCTCCAAGAGACCCAGTACTTC. Protein sequence: CSASRQAVLQETQYF. The rearrangement links TRBV20-1 to TRBJ2-5; D not certain. Germline CDR1 reads DFQATT; CDR2 reads SNEGSKA (reference sequence). Trimming left V 3 bases short and J 1 base short, with 15 bases between. The CDR3 length is 15 residues.

This chain links TRBV6-1 with TRBJ2-7; TRBD1 matches 9 bases. The CDR3 contains 16 residues. The ends lost 3 bases at V and 1 base at J; junction bases unmatched: 7. Germline assignment: CDR1 MNHNS and CDR2 SASEGT. The DNA of the CDR3 is TGTGCCAGCAGTGAGAGAAACAGGGGGCGATCCTACGAGCAGTACTTC. Its translation: CASSERNRGRSYEQYF.

The J gene is TRBJ1-5, the V gene TRBV27; D remains unclear. The V gene's germline CDR1 is MNHEY and CDR2 SMNVEV (reference sequence). CDR3 length equals 14 residues. The V end was cut by 1 base, the J end by 4 bases, with 8 bases between. CDR3: CASSLYVGNQPQHF. The CDR3 coding sequence is TGTGCCAGCAGTTTATATGTGGGAAATCAGCCCCAGCATTTT.

V is TRBV12-3 or TRBV12-4 and J is TRBJ1-2; D possibly corresponds to TRBD1 (6 bases). CDR3 length: 13 residues. V shed 6 bases and J shed 4 bases, with 12 bases lying between them. The CDR3 reads CASRPDSLYGYTF. The CDR3 coding sequence is TGTGCCAGCAGACCGGACAGCCTCTATGGCTACACCTTC.

This clonotype was found once. Possible read error: a much larger clone is one base away. The J gene is TRBJ2-3, the V gene TRBV12-3 or TRBV12-4; TRBD1 agrees at 7 bases. There are 15 residues in the CDR3. The CDR3 DNA follows: TGTGCCAGCAGTTTTGGAACAGTGGGGACAGATACGGAGTATTTT. This codes for CASSFGTVGTDTEYF.

This clonotype appeared a few times. This chain joins TRBV20-1 and TRBJ2-7; TRBD2 is a possible D gene (6 bases). The CDR3 has 13 residues. Germline CDR1 DFQATT, CDR2 SNEGSKA (reference sequence). With 6 bases removed from V and 0 bases from J, the gap between germline ends came to 12 bases. The CDR3 DNA is TGCAGTGCCAAACTAGCAAACTCCTACGAGCAGTACTTC. It specifies CSAKLANSYEQYF.

The chain couples TRBV12-3 or TRBV12-4 to TRBJ2-5; D may be TRBD1 (6 bases). The length of the CDR3 is 16 residues. V gave up 2 bases and J gave up 5 bases, with 18 bases separating them. Written as DNA, the CDR3 is TGTGCCAGCAGTTTAACAGGGTTGGGACCGGGTGAGACCCAGTACTTC. Translating it yields CASSLTGLGPGETQYF.

The chain joins TRBV7-2 to TRBJ2-5; no reliable D call. The CDR3 is 16 residues long. Germline CDR1 and CDR2: SGHTA and FQGNSA. V was pared by 5 bases and J by 0 bases, with 16 bases between. The CDR3 region has the DNA TGTGCCAGCAGCGTTCGTCCGTACGCGGACCAAGAGACCCAGTACTTC. The encoded protein is CASSVRPYADQETQYF.

The chain has TRBV6-1 and TRBJ2-7; the match to TRBD1 covers 7 bases. The CDR3 covers 14 residues. Germline lookup yields CDR1 MNHNS and CDR2 SASEGT. The V segment lost 4 bases and the J segment 4 bases; nucleotides outside the gene matches: 7. Written as DNA, the CDR3 is TGTGCCAGCAGTGGCCTCTGGACAGGATACGAGCAGTACTTC. It is translated as CASSGLWTGYEQYF.

V is TRBV4-2 and J is TRBJ2-7, with 8 bases fitting TRBD2. The CDR3 consists of 15 residues. The germline V gene has CDR1 LGHNA and CDR2 YNFKEQ. V lost 2 bases, J lost 2 bases, and 5 bases stayed unmatched. CDR3 protein: CASSQKGLAPYEQYF. The CDR3 DNA reads TGTGCCAGCAGCCAAAAAGGACTAGCCCCCTACGAGCAGTACTTC.

The CDR3: CASRGANQETQYF. CDR3 nucleotide sequence: TGTGCCAGCCGGGGGGCGAACCAAGAGACCCAGTACTTC. This chain uses TRBV28 with TRBJ2-5; D might be TRBD2 (7 bases). The CDR3 has 13 amino acids. Per the germline V gene, CDR1 is MDHEN and CDR2 is SYDVKM. V dropped 8 bases and J dropped 0 bases, with 10 bases sitting between them.

This clonotype was counted a few times. The V call is TRBV20-1, the J call TRBJ2-5; D gene uncertain. The CDR3 is 13 amino acids. The germline CDR1 and CDR2 sequences are DFQATT and SNEGSKA (reference sequence). Trimming shortened V by 3 bases and J by 5 bases, and 13 bases separated the two germline ends. CDR3 DNA: TGCAGTGCTAGCGGTCGATCGGAGGAGACCCAGTACTTC. Its translation is CSASGRSEETQYF.

The rearrangement joins TRBV11-2 to TRBJ2-1, with 12 bases fitting TRBD2. The CDR3 has 18 amino acids. With V trimmed by 0 bases and J by 8 bases, 11 bases remained unmatched. Germline CDR1 reads SGHAT; CDR2 reads FQNNGV. CDR3 in amino acids: CASSLDISSGLAGHEQFF. CDR3 nucleotide sequence: TGTGCCAGCAGCTTAGATATCAGTTCTGGACTAGCGGGACATGAGCAGTTCTTC.

The chain couples TRBV6-1 to TRBJ2-2, with 11 bases aligning to TRBD1. CDR3 length equals 14 residues. Germline loops: CDR1 MNHNS, CDR2 SASEGT. The junction had 6 bases not matched to a gene; V was cut back by 10 bases and J by 5 bases. CDR3 DNA sequence: TGTGCCATCGGGACAGGGGGTCTAACCGGGGAGCTGTTTTTT. Residues: CAIGTGGLTGELFF.

There are a few counts of this clonotype. The rearrangement uses TRBV20-1 and TRBJ2-4; TRBD1 is a possible D gene (5 bases). The ends were cut back, 0 bases at V and 8 bases at J, with 17 bases in the middle. Germline V gene sequence: CDR1 DFQATT, CDR2 SNEGSKA (reference sequence). The CDR3 totals 15 residues. Written as DNA, the CDR3 is TGCAGTGCTAGAGATCATCTGGGCGTAGGGGACATTCAGTACTTC. Its protein product is CSARDHLGVGDIQYF.

This clonotype has more than one count but fewer than ten. The chain links TRBV6-1 to TRBJ1-2, with TRBD1 identical over 7 bases. Germline CDR1 reads MNHNS; CDR2 reads SASEGT. The CDR3 length is 16 residues. V lost 5 bases to trimming and J lost 7 bases; unmatched junction nucleotides: 16. The CDR3 DNA sequence: TGTGCCAGCAGTCCCTCCACCTTAGGCAGGGGGGCTGGCTACACCTTC. Protein product: CASSPSTLGRGAGYTF.

The V gene is TRBV21-1, the J gene TRBJ2-1; the table assigns TRBD1, which was not confirmed against the DNA. TRBV21-1 is annotated as a pseudogene. The CDR3 is 14 residues long. The CDR3 sequence is CASSTRDRATEQFF. Here the CDR3 DNA reads TGTGCCAGCAGCACCCGGGACCGAGCTACTGAGCAGTTCTTC.

The V call is TRBV15, the J call TRBJ2-7; possibly TRBD1 for D (6 bases). The V gene lost 0 bases and the J gene lost 2 bases, with 14 bases spanning the gap. Germline V gene data show CDR1 as LNHNV and CDR2 as YYDKDF (reference sequence). The length of the CDR3 is 16 residues. CDR3: CATSRDIRQGPYEQYF. The CDR3 DNA is TGTGCCACCAGCAGAGATATAAGGCAGGGGCCCTACGAGCAGTACTTC. Filled out from reference TRBV15 and TRBJ2-7, the complete variable domain reads DAMVIQNPRYQVTQFGKPVTLSCSQTLNHNVMYWYQQKSSQAPKLLFHYYDKDFNNEADTPDNFQSRRPNTSFCFLDIRSPGLGDTAMYLCATSRDIRQGPYEQYFGPGTRLTVT.

The chain recombines TRBV12-3 or TRBV12-4 with TRBJ1-2, with 10 positions matching TRBD1. Losses at the gene ends were 6 bases for V and 1 base for J; bases not matched to a gene: 8. The CDR3 totals 16 residues. The CDR3: CASSLTGGAYNYGYTF. The CDR3 DNA follows: TGTGCCAGCAGCCTGACAGGGGGCGCGTATAACTATGGCTACACCTTC.

The J gene is TRBJ2-1, the V gene TRBV10-1; 9 bases map to TRBD2. Germline V CDR1 and CDR2: WNHNN, SYGVQD (reference sequence). The CDR3 consists of 13 residues. Losses at the gene ends were 5 bases for V and 8 bases for J; bases not matched to a gene: 4. CDR3 sequence (DNA): TGCGCCAGCAGTCTAGCGGGGTTCCATGAGCAGTTCTTC. It yields the protein CASSLAGFHEQFF.

The chain is built from TRBV29-1 and TRBJ1-4; the D gene is possibly TRBD1 (6 bases). The germline CDR1 and CDR2 sequences are SQVTM and ANQGSEA. CDR3 length: 13 residues. V was shortened by 4 bases and J by 4 bases, with 10 bases between the two germline ends. DNA for the CDR3: TGCAGCGTTGCGGGACACCTTAATGAAAAACTGTTTTTT. This codes for CSVAGHLNEKLFF.

V gene TRBV5-1 combines with J gene TRBJ2-7; maybe TRBD1 (5 bases). This CDR3 is 14 amino acids long. Germline V gives CDR1 SGHRS, CDR2 YFSETQ. Between the trimmed V and J ends, which lost 0 bases and 3 bases, there was a span of 10 bases. The CDR3 loop reads CASSLDGAYYEQYF. The CDR3 DNA reads TGCGCCAGCAGCTTGGATGGGGCCTACTACGAGCAGTACTTC.

This chain joins TRBV18 and TRBJ2-5; weak D call: TRBD1 (5 bases). The DNA end lines up better with TRBJ2-7; the J call may be wrong. The CDR3 has 15 amino acids. The germline CDR1 and CDR2 sequences are KGHSH and LQKENI. DNA of the CDR3: TGTGCCAGCTCACCATTGGGTGAACAGGACTACGAGCAGTACTTC. Residues: CASSPLGEQDYEQYF.

This clonotype turned up a few times. The CDR3 protein is CASSMTGYNEQFF. The DNA for the CDR3 is TGTGCCAGCAGCATGACAGGGTACAATGAGCAGTTCTTC. This chain connects TRBV9 to TRBJ2-1; TRBD1 agrees at 7 bases. CDR3 length equals 13 residues. Germline V gene data show CDR1 as SGDLS and CDR2 as YYNGEE. Trimming removed 4 bases from V and 4 bases from J; junction bases left unmatched: 2.

The J gene is TRBJ1-1, the V gene TRBV20-1; the D gene is possibly TRBD1 (5 bases). The length of the CDR3 is 12 residues. V lost 7 bases, J lost 3 bases, and 12 bases lay in between. The V gene's germline CDR1 is DFQATT and CDR2 SNEGSKA (reference sequence). CDR3 nucleotides: TGCAGTGTTCGACAGCCCCACACTGAAGCTTTCTTT. Translated, it gives CSVRQPHTEAFF.

The chain links TRBV27 to TRBJ1-5, with D unresolved. Germline CDR1 reads MNHEY; CDR2 reads SMNVEV (reference sequence). This CDR3 region has 13 residues. The V end was cut by 5 bases, the J end by 5 bases, with 10 bases between. CDR3 in amino acids: CASSIGLHQPQHF. The CDR3 coding sequence is TGTGCCAGCAGTATAGGGCTGCATCAGCCCCAGCATTTT.